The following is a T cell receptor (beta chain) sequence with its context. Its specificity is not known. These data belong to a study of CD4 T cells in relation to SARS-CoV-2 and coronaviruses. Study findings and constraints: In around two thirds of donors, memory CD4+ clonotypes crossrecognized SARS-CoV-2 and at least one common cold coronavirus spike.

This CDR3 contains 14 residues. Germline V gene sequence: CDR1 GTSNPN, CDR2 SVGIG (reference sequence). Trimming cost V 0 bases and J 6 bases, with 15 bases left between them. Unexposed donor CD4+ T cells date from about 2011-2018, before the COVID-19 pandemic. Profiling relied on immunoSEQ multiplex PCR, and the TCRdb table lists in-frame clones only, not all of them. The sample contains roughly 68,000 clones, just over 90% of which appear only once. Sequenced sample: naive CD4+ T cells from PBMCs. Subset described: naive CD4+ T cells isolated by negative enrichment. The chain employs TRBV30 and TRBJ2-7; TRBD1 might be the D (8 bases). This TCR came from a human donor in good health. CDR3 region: CAWSVLNRGGEQYF. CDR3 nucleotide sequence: TGTGCCTGGAGTGTACTCAACAGGGGGGGCGAGCAGTACTTC.